This T cell receptor (beta chain) appears in the sequencing data of a study of control samples from healthy donors and cancer patients. CDR3 length: 15 amino acids. Germline lookup yields CDR1 SNHLY and CDR2 FYNNEI. V lost 7 bases, J lost 0 bases, and 13 bases lay in between. Assay used: immunoSEQ multiplex PCR; TCRdb lists only in-frame clones, some missing. The repertoire has about 98,000 clones, roughly four fifths of them found once; the top ten carry about 2%. Sequencing was performed on blood. The sequence came from a man in his sixties in good health. The V gene is TRBV2, the J gene TRBJ1-5, with TRBD1 as a possible D gene (6 bases). The CDR3 bases are TGTGCCAGCACCCGGGGACAATATAGCAATCAGCCCCAGCATTTT. Translated: CASTRGQYSNQPQHF.